Detailed here is one T cell receptor beta chain. Deletions cut 10 bases from V and 3 bases from J, with 12 bases between. The CDR3 has 12 residues. CDR1 and CDR2 from the germline V gene are MNHEY and SVGAGI. This sample is part of a study of blood T cell repertoires in COVID-19. Study overall: The study drew acute and convalescent COVID-19 samples from the United States, Italy and Spain. T cells, B-cell-depleted T cells, or PBMCs provided the cDNA or gDNA that served as material.

In the original processing: Counts of nucleated cells, estimated from reference gene primer amplification, were obtained. Method: immunoSEQ multiplex PCR; TCRdb's copy keeps in-frame clones and lacks some. V, J and clone size were drawn from that table, and D and trimming were deduced from the DNA. The profile covers about 200,000 clones, with around 82% appearing a single time and roughly 7.6% taken by the ten largest. Material for sequencing was peripheral blood. The origin of this receptor is a woman aged 50 to 60 with acute or convalescent COVID-19. This rearrangement joins TRBV6-5 to TRBJ1-1; TRBD1 might be the D (5 bases). CDR3 nucleotide sequence: TGTGCCACCGGGCCGACAGACACTGAAGCTTTCTTT. Encoded protein: CATGPTDTEAFF.